Below, 28 T cell receptor beta chains from the same sample are listed, as sequenced in a study of T cell responses to AZD1222 COVID-19 vaccine. The table came from immunoSEQ multiplex PCR; TCRdb's copy has only in-frame clones and leaves some out. The sample yields roughly 65,000 clones, 60% to 85% seen once. The material sequenced was peripheral blood, taken on day 0 of AZD1222 vaccination. These receptor sequences come from an adult in good health.

The chain joins TRBV27 to TRBJ1-1; 7 positions agree with TRBD1. This CDR3 has 15 amino acids. V trimming: 5 bases; J trimming: 5 bases; junction bases outside the gene matches: 11. CDR1 is MNHEY, CDR2 SMNVEV, per germline (reference sequence). The CDR3 is CASSGATGFLTEAFF. CDR3 bases: TGTGCCAGCAGTGGGGCGACAGGGTTCTTAACTGAAGCTTTCTTT.

The chain employs TRBV27 and TRBJ1-1, with D perhaps matching TRBD1 (6 bases). The V and J ends lost 3 bases and 2 bases respectively, with 13 bases between them. The germline CDR1 and CDR2 sequences are MNHEY and SMNVEV (reference sequence). The CDR3 totals 15 residues. CDR3 in DNA: TGTGCCAGCAGTTTTTCTAAACAGGGAAACACTGAAGCTTTCTTT. As protein: CASSFSKQGNTEAFF.

The chain recombines TRBV12-5 with TRBJ1-5; weak D call: TRBD1 (6 bases). This CDR3 is 16 amino acids long. The ends were cut back, 5 bases at V and 4 bases at J, with 18 bases in the middle. CDR1 LGHNT and CDR2 FRNRAP come from the germline V gene. In DNA, the CDR3 is TGTGCTAGTGGTCCTGGGGGCAGGCAGACGAATCAGCCCCAGCATTTT. Its protein product is CASGPGGRQTNQPQHF.

The chain uses TRBV2 and TRBJ1-4, with 7 bases aligning to TRBD1. The germline V gene encodes CDR1 SNHLY and CDR2 FYNNEI. The CDR3 sequence is 13 residues long. The V gene end was trimmed by 7 bases and the J gene end by 5 bases; junction bases not matched to a gene: 4. CDR3: CASTGTDNEKLFF. CDR3 in DNA: TGTGCCAGCACGGGGACAGACAATGAAAAACTGTTTTTT. Looking up the rest from reference TRBV2 and TRBJ1-4 gives the full variable domain: EPEVTQTPSHQVTQMGQEVILRCVPISNHLYFYWYRQILGQKVEFLVSFYNNEISEKSEIFDDQFSVERPDGSNFTLKIRSTKLEDSAMYFCASTGTDNEKLFFGSGTQLSVL.

This sequence joins TRBV5-6 and TRBJ2-5; TRBD2 matches at 8 bases. The J segment lost 5 bases and the V segment lost 4 bases, leaving 13 bases of the junction unmatched. Per the germline V gene, CDR1 is SGHDT and CDR2 is YYEEEE. The CDR3 is made up of 16 amino acids. The CDR3 bases are TGTGCCAGCAGCCCCCCGGGACTAGTATCTTCCGAGACCCAGTACTTC. This gives the protein CASSPPGLVSSETQYF. The full variable domain, in which reference TRBV5-6 and TRBJ2-5 provide the parts outside the CDR3, is DAGVTQSPTHLIKTRGQQVTLRCSPKSGHDTVSWYQQALGQGPQFIFQYYEEEERQRGNFPDRFSGHQFPNYSSELNVNALLLGDSALYLCASSPPGLVSSETQYFGPGTRLLVL.

The V call is TRBV2, the J call TRBJ1-5, with D uncertain. Looked up from germline, CDR1 is SNHLY and CDR2 is FYNNEI. V lost 3 bases, J lost 4 bases, and 10 bases lay in between. The CDR3 contains 14 residues. The CDR3 DNA reads as TGTGCCAGCAGTGAGGGCAGTGCGAATCAGCCCCAGCATTTT. It encodes CASSEGSANQPQHF.

The rearrangement links TRBV6-2 or TRBV6-3 to TRBJ2-3; D gene uncertain. The germline V gene encodes CDR1 MNHEY and CDR2 SVGEGT. The CDR3 runs 11 residues. V lost 6 bases and J 7 bases, leaving 8 bases between the germline ends. The DNA for the CDR3 is TGTGCCAGCAGCGACACCTATACGCAGTATTTT. Translating it yields CASSDTYTQYF.

The chain recombines TRBV19 with TRBJ1-5; D unclear. V dropped 10 bases and J dropped 0 bases, with 7 bases sitting between them. This CDR3 is built from 12 residues. Germline CDR1 is LNHDA and CDR2 is SQIVND (reference sequence). CDR3 sequence reads: CATQDSNQPQHF. The CDR3, as DNA: TGTGCCACCCAGGATAGCAATCAGCCCCAGCATTTT.

The CDR3: CASSPQRGNTGELFF. The CDR3 bases are TGCGCCAGCAGCCCCCAGCGGGGAAACACCGGGGAGCTGTTTTTT. The J gene is TRBJ2-2, the V gene TRBV5-1, with 7 positions matching TRBD2. CDR1 and CDR2 from the germline V gene are SGHRS and YFSETQ. The V gene end was trimmed by 4 bases and the J gene end by 2 bases; junction bases not matched to a gene: 5. The CDR3 contains 15 residues.

The J gene is TRBJ2-1, the V gene TRBV3-1 (or the pseudogene TRBV3-2); D possibly uses TRBD1 or TRBD2 (5 bases each). Germline V gives CDR1 LGHDT, CDR2 YNNKEL (reference sequence). This CDR3 has 16 amino acids. Deletions cut 0 bases from V and 2 bases from J, with 11 bases between. CDR3 nucleotides: TGTGCCAGCAGCCAAGAGTGGGGACCAGCCTACAATGAGCAGTTCTTC. Protein product: CASSQEWGPAYNEQFF.

This sequence joins TRBV11-2 and TRBJ2-1, with TRBD2 matching over 8 bases. Looked up from germline, CDR1 is SGHAT and CDR2 is FQNNGV. Trimming took 4 bases from V and 7 from J; bases not matched to a gene: 15. The CDR3 sequence is 17 residues long. This CDR3 reads CASSSGSGTSSWNEQFF. In DNA, the CDR3 is TGTGCCAGCAGCTCGGGATCCGGGACTAGTAGTTGGAATGAGCAGTTCTTC.

This clone appeared a single time. CDR3 DNA sequence: TGTGCCACCAGTGATCGATTGTCACCCCTCCACTTT. Its protein product is CATSDRLSPLHF. This chain connects TRBV24-1 to TRBJ1-6, with D unclear. V was trimmed by 3 bases and J by 10 bases, leaving 6 bases between them. Germline V gene lookup returns CDR1 KGHDR and CDR2 SFDVKD. The CDR3 runs 12 residues.

This chain joins TRBV5-6 and TRBJ1-1, with 7 bases aligning to TRBD1. Unmatched junction bases numbered 12, after V lost 2 bases and J lost 11 bases. The CDR3 spans 14 residues. Germline V gives CDR1 SGHDT, CDR2 YYEEEE. In nucleotides, the CDR3 is TGTGCCAGCAGCTTCCAGTTAGGGGGCGATAGGGCTTTCTTT. It codes for CASSFQLGGDRAFF. The whole variable domain, remainder taken from reference TRBV5-6 and TRBJ1-1, is DAGVTQSPTHLIKTRGQQVTLRCSPKSGHDTVSWYQQALGQGPQFIFQYYEEEERQRGNFPDRFSGHQFPNYSSELNVNALLLGDSALYLCASSFQLGGDRAFFGQGTRLTVV.

The chain employs TRBV4-3 and TRBJ2-3; perhaps TRBD2 as D (5 bases). The CDR3 spans 16 residues. With 2 bases removed from V and 1 base from J, the gap between germline ends came to 13 bases. Germline-derived CDR1 and CDR2 are LGHNA and YSLEER. The chain's CDR3 is CASSQPSGLGTDTQYF. The CDR3 DNA sequence: TGCGCCAGCAGCCAACCAAGCGGCCTGGGCACAGATACGCAGTATTTT.

The gene calls are TRBV5-1 and TRBJ2-5; no clear D. The germline gives CDR1 SGHRS, CDR2 YFSETQ. Trimming cost V 0 bases and J 5 bases, with 8 bases left between them. The length of the CDR3 is 13 residues. Written as DNA, the CDR3 is TGCGCCAGCAGCTTGGCCGCAGAGGAGACCCAGTACTTC. Protein sequence: CASSLAAEETQYF.

The sample holds a few counts of this clone. This chain connects TRBV5-6 to TRBJ1-1, with unresolved D. Per the germline V gene, CDR1 is SGHDT and CDR2 is YYEEEE. V shed 4 bases and J shed 11 bases, with 18 bases lying between them. This CDR3 comprises 13 residues. In DNA form, the CDR3 reads TGTGCCAGCAGCCCCCCCGGGGTTTATGTGGCTTTCTTT. Translating gives CASSPPGVYVAFF.

The rearrangement joins TRBV6-6 to TRBJ1-5; a possible D gene is TRBD1 (6 bases). The CDR3 extends over 14 amino acids. CDR1 and CDR2 (germline): MNHNY, SVGAGI (reference sequence). Trimming cost V 2 bases and J 6 bases, with 11 bases left between them. As DNA, the CDR3 is TGTGCCAGCAGTTACCCACAGGGTGGTCAGCCCCAGCATTTT. Its translation: CASSYPQGGQPQHF.

The chain uses TRBV9 and TRBJ2-1, with 9 bases matching TRBD2. The J segment lost 6 bases and the V segment lost 4 bases, leaving 8 bases of the junction unmatched. CDR1 is SGDLS and CDR2 is YYNGEE in the germline V gene. This CDR3 comprises 15 residues. The CDR3 nucleotides are TGTGCCAGCAGCACAAGACTAGCGGTAAGCAATGAGCAGTTCTTC. It specifies CASSTRLAVSNEQFF.

V usage is TRBV11-2 and J usage is TRBJ2-3; D is uncertain. The CDR3 runs 15 residues. Germline assignment: CDR1 SGHAT and CDR2 FQNNGV. Trimming stripped 3 bases from V and 0 bases from J, with 10 bases between. This chain's CDR3 is CASSFNLISTDTQYF. The CDR3 nucleotides are TGTGCCAGCAGCTTTAATCTTATAAGCACAGATACGCAGTATTTT.

This chain links TRBV12-5 with TRBJ2-5; TRBD1 aligns across 7 bases. Germline V gene lookup returns CDR1 LGHNT and CDR2 FRNRAP. This CDR3 has 20 residues. The J segment lost 3 bases and the V segment lost 3 bases, leaving 22 bases of the junction unmatched. CDR3 loop: CASGFYPITLNRGGKETQYF. DNA for the CDR3: TGTGCTAGTGGTTTCTACCCGATAACCTTAAACAGGGGTGGGAAAGAGACCCAGTACTTC.

V usage is TRBV5-8 and J usage is TRBJ2-1, with 9 bases aligning to TRBD2. Germline V lookup: CDR1 SGHTS, CDR2 YDEGEE. V shed 0 bases and J 2 bases; nucleotides not matched to a gene: 6. There are 17 residues in the CDR3. The CDR3 loop reads CASSLGNKRGAYNEQFF. CDR3 sequence (DNA): TGTGCCAGCAGCTTGGGTAATAAGCGGGGGGCCTACAATGAGCAGTTCTTC.

CDR3 amino acids: CASSFGTGNYEQYF. DNA for the CDR3: TGTGCCAGCAGCTTCGGGACAGGGAACTACGAGCAGTACTTC. The J gene is TRBJ2-7, the V gene TRBV11-2; TRBD1 aligns across 9 bases. V was clipped by 3 bases and J by 3 bases; unmatched bases: 3. Germline values: CDR1 SGHAT, CDR2 FQNNGV. CDR3 length equals 14 residues.

This chain connects TRBV19 to TRBJ2-3; a possible D gene is TRBD1 (5 bases). This CDR3 region has 16 residues. Trimming cost V 5 bases and J 3 bases, with 18 bases left between them. The germline gives CDR1 LNHDA, CDR2 SQIVND (reference sequence). CDR3 DNA: TGTGCCAGTAGTGACCTGGGGCAGGGTGGGACAGATACGCAGTATTTT. Protein sequence: CASSDLGQGGTDTQYF.

This chain connects TRBV19 to TRBJ1-6; TRBD1 agrees at 9 bases. J gave up 9 bases and V 6 bases, and 9 bases lay outside the gene matches. The CDR3 sequence is 15 residues long. The germline V gene encodes CDR1 LNHDA and CDR2 SQIVND (reference sequence). Written as DNA, the CDR3 is TGTGCCAGTAGCCCCGACAGGGGGGGGAGTTCACCCCTCCACTTT. Its translation: CASSPDRGGSSPLHF.

CDR3 DNA sequence: TGTGCCAGTAGTCCTGGCGGCGGTTCACCCCTCCACTTT. It is translated as CASSPGGGSPLHF. The genes are TRBV19 and TRBJ1-6; unclear D gene. The CDR3 runs to 13 residues. CDR1 LNHDA and CDR2 SQIVND come from the germline V gene (reference sequence). V lost 5 bases and J 9 bases, leaving 11 bases between the germline ends.

V is TRBV7-2 and J is TRBJ1-1, with 7 bases matching TRBD1. CDR1 is SGHTA and CDR2 is FQGNSA in the germline V gene. The CDR3 has 14 amino acids. V shed 4 bases and J 0 bases; nucleotides not matched to a gene: 2. CDR3 DNA: TGTGCCAGCAGCTCGGACAGGATGAACACTGAAGCTTTCTTT. Translated, it gives CASSSDRMNTEAFF.

The chain joins TRBV2 to TRBJ1-2; D gene unclear. The germline V and J ends were trimmed by 3 bases and 8 bases, with 13 bases remaining between them. The CDR3 has 13 amino acids. Germline V gene lookup returns CDR1 SNHLY and CDR2 FYNNEI. Here the CDR3 DNA reads TGTGCCAGCAGTGAGCGCAGGCCGGCCGGCTACACCTTC. Translated: CASSERRPAGYTF.

This chain uses TRBV10-2 with TRBJ2-7, with a tentative D call TRBD2 (5 bases). CDR1 is WSHSY, CDR2 SAAADI, per germline. The CDR3 totals 12 residues. Trimming removed 1 base from V and 5 bases from J, with 6 bases in between. The CDR3 is CASSELGDEQYF. The CDR3 region has the DNA TGCGCCAGCAGTGAGTTGGGAGACGAGCAGTACTTC.